The clone carrying this T cell receptor (beta chain) has a single count. V dropped 0 bases and J dropped 7 bases, with 10 bases sitting between them. This CDR3 has 13 residues. CDR1 is GTSNPN, CDR2 SVGIG, per germline (reference sequence). The record originates from a study of cytomegalovirus exposure and HLA in healthy donors. Whole-study context: Of several hundred genotyped donors, 81% grouped in the Caucasian-associated ancestry cluster.

With 60 Vbeta and 13 Jbeta primers, the PCR was carried out. Clones were sequenced by immunoSEQ multiplex PCR, and TCRdb holds only the in-frame ones, with some missing. The data hold about 200,000 clones, with 87% observed a single time. The chain employs TRBV30 and TRBJ1-5; D not certain. Sequencing input: PBMCs. This clonotype originated in a man between 25 and 39 years old in good health and CMV-seronegative. CDR3 protein: CAWSVEAGQPQHF. DNA for the CDR3: TGTGCCTGGAGTGTGGAGGCGGGCCAGCCCCAGCATTTT.